This T cell receptor (beta chain) was profiled in a study of T cells in tumors after PD-1 blockade. Study-wide background: Excluded were patients with checkpoint blockade, immunosuppressants, or radiotherapy or other anti-cancer therapy within 4 weeks.

Clones were read by immunoSEQ multiplex PCR, and TCRdb kept only the in-frame ones, dropping some. The sample has roughly 50,000 clones, around 85% seen once. This CDR3 has 10 residues. V was clipped by 10 bases and J by 8 bases; unmatched bases: 4. Sequencing used PBMCs, obtained before anti-PD-1 treatment. This TCR came from a human donor with basal cell carcinoma. This chain uses TRBV12-3 or TRBV12-4 with TRBJ1-2, with TRBD1 identical over 7 bases. CDR3 DNA: TGTGCCACCAGGGGGACCGGCTACACCTTC. Translation gives CATRGTGYTF.